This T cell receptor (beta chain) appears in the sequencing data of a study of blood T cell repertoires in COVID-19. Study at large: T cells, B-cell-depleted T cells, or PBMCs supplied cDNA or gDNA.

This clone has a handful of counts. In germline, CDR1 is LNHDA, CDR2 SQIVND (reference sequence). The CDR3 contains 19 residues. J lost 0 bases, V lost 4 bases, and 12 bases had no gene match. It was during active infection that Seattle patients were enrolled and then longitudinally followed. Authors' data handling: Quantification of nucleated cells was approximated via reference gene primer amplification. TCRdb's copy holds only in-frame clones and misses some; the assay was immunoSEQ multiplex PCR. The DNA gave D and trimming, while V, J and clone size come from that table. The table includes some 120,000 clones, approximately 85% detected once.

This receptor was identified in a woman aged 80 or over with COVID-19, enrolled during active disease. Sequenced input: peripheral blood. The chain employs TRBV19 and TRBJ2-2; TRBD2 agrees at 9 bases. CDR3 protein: CASSTLWVRTSANTGELFF. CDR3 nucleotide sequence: TGTGCCAGTAGTACGCTGTGGGTCCGGACTAGCGCGAACACCGGGGAGCTGTTTTTT.